The 11 T cell receptor beta chains below all came from one sample that was sequenced in a study of beta chain features in type 1 diabetes. Study-level points and caveats: TCRB CDR3s from Type 1 diabetes patients were moderately but significantly shorter in all four CD4+ subsets.

Sequencing targeted expressed TCRB transcripts, as all isolated RNA had been reverse transcribed. Clones were read by immunoSEQ multiplex PCR, and TCRdb kept only the in-frame ones, dropping some. The data hold a few hundred thousand clones, with roughly 22% observed a single time. These receptors' antigens are unknown. The sequenced sample consisted of naive CD4+ T cells from blood. The receptors stem from a woman between 35 and 50 years old with type 1 diabetes.

The chain recombines TRBV9 with TRBJ1-1; weak D call: TRBD1 (6 bases). Germline CDR1 is SGDLS and CDR2 is YYNGEE. CDR3 length equals 18 residues. Trimming removed 0 bases from V and 1 base from J, with 19 bases in between. The CDR3 DNA reads as TGTGCCAGCAGCGTAGTCGATACAGGGCCTTGGCGGAACACTGAAGCTTTCTTT. Encoded protein: CASSVVDTGPWRNTEAFF.

The V gene is TRBV6-4, the J gene TRBJ2-1; 11 bases line up with TRBD2. Germline values: CDR1 MRHNA, CDR2 SNTAGT. This CDR3 has 14 residues. After removal of 5 bases from V and 15 bases from J, the junction contained 12 bases not matched to a gene. The CDR3 DNA follows: TGTGCCAGCAGTTTGACTAGCGGGACGCCAGCCCCGTTCTTC. Residues: CASSLTSGTPAPFF.

The chain is built from TRBV6-1 and TRBJ1-2; D is unresolved. This CDR3 is built from 13 residues. Germline-derived CDR1 and CDR2 are MNHNS and SASEGT. Trimming stripped 1 base from V and 2 bases from J, with 5 bases between. In DNA, the CDR3 is TGTGCCAGCAGTGAAGGGCTCAACTATGGCTACACCTTC. It encodes CASSEGLNYGYTF.

This chain uses TRBV4-1 with TRBJ1-5; the D gene is possibly TRBD1 (5 bases). CDR1 is MGHRA and CDR2 is YSYEKL in the germline V gene. The germline V and J ends were trimmed by 0 bases and 4 bases, with 10 bases remaining between them. The CDR3 contains 15 residues. CDR3 DNA: TGCGCCAGCAGCCAAGAAGGGGCGCGGAATCAGCCCCAGCATTTT. Translation gives CASSQEGARNQPQHF.

Only a few counts were recorded for this clone. This sequence joins TRBV7-2 and TRBJ2-7, with 8 bases lining up with TRBD2. V shed 4 bases, J shed 6 bases, and the junction held 5 bases outside the gene matches. Per the germline V gene, CDR1 is SGHTA and CDR2 is FQGNSA. The CDR3 spans 13 residues. The CDR3 sequence: CASSSGLASEQYF. CDR3 DNA: TGTGCCAGCAGCTCAGGACTAGCTTCCGAGCAGTACTTC.

This clone appeared a few times. This chain's CDR3 is CASSEGQGNWAGANVLTF. CDR3 nucleotides: TGTGCCAGCAGTGAAGGACAGGGAAATTGGGCTGGGGCCAACGTCCTGACTTTC. The V gene is TRBV25-1, the J gene TRBJ2-6, with TRBD1 matching 8 bases. Per germline, CDR1 MGHDK and CDR2 SYGVNS. The CDR3 is made up of 18 amino acids. J was trimmed by 2 bases and V by 2 bases; bases with no gene match: 8.

The V call is TRBV7-3, the J call TRBJ2-5; 10 bases are shared with TRBD1. The CDR3 is made up of 14 amino acids. Germline CDR1 and CDR2: SGHTA and FQGTGA. The trim removed 5 bases at V and 4 bases at J, leaving 4 bases unmatched. For the CDR3, the DNA is TGTGCCAGCAGCGCCGACAGGGGGCGAGAGACCCAGTACTTC. Protein sequence: CASSADRGRETQYF.

J is TRBJ2-1 and V is TRBV7-3, with D possibly being TRBD1 (6 bases). The CDR3 spans 13 residues. Germline lookup yields CDR1 SGHTA and CDR2 FQGTGA. Deletions cut 5 bases from V and 5 bases from J, with 10 bases between. CDR3 coding DNA: TGTGCCAGCAGCATGAGGACAGACAATGAGCAGTTCTTC. Amino acids: CASSMRTDNEQFF.

This clone has only a few counts. The chain uses TRBV4-3 and TRBJ1-1; possibly TRBD1 for D (5 bases). Germline V gene data show CDR1 as LGHNA and CDR2 as YSLEER. V gave up 6 bases and J gave up 6 bases, with 17 bases separating them. The CDR3 has 14 amino acids. Here the CDR3 DNA reads TGCGCCAGCAGGCGCGGCGGGGGGAGCTCTGAAGCTTTCTTT. It translates to CASRRGGGSSEAFF.

This clone was recorded a few times. The chain has TRBV7-2 and TRBJ1-1; D possibly corresponds to TRBD1 (6 bases). In germline, CDR1 is SGHTA, CDR2 FQGNSA. Trimming left V 5 bases short and J 11 bases short, with 21 bases between. This CDR3 is 14 amino acids long. The CDR3 sequence is CASSIQDTGNRAFF. CDR3 bases: TGTGCCAGCAGCATACAAGATACAGGGAATAGGGCTTTCTTT.

The chain is built from TRBV5-4 and TRBJ1-1; 7 bases are a match to TRBD1. CDR3 length: 14 residues. Germline trimming cut 4 bases from V and 5 bases from J; bases unmatched to any gene: 8. CDR1 and CDR2 from the germline V gene are SGHNT and YYREEE (reference sequence). Here the CDR3 reads CASSPRQGRTEAFF. The CDR3 region has the DNA TGTGCCAGCAGCCCGCGACAGGGAAGAACTGAAGCTTTCTTT.